This T cell receptor beta chain was captured in a study of shared clonotypes between healthy human individuals. Germline V gene sequence: CDR1 SGDLS, CDR2 YYNGEE. With 0 bases removed from V and 0 bases from J, the gap between germline ends came to 9 bases. The CDR3 extends over 15 amino acids. Generated by immunoSEQ multiplex PCR, the TCRdb table keeps only in-frame clones and is missing some. The sample has a few million clones, 92% seen once; the top ten hold roughly 0.34%. The receptor's source is a man between 18 and 35 years old in good health. Some clones in this sample may be carry-over from other donors' samples. The chain has TRBV9 and TRBJ1-1, with unresolved D. The sequenced sample consisted of naive CD4+ T cells from PBMCs. The subset is: CD45RA+ positively selected. CDR3 DNA sequence: TGTGCCAGCAGCGTAGAACCGCACATGAACACTGAAGCTTTCTTT. Translated: CASSVEPHMNTEAFF.